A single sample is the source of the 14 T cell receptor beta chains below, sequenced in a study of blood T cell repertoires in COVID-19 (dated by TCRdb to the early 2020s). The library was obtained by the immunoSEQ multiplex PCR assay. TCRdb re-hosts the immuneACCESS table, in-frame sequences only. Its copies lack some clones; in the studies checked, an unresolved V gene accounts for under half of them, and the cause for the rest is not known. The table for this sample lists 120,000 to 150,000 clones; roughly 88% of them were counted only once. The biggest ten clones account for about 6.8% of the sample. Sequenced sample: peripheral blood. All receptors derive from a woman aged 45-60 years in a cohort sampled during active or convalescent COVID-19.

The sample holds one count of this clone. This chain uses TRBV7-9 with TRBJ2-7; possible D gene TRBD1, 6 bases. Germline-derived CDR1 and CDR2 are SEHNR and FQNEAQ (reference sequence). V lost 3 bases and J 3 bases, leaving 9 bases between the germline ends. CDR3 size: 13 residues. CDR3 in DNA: TGTGCCAGCAGCTTTGGGGGCATCTACGAGCAGTACTTC. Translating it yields CASSFGGIYEQYF.

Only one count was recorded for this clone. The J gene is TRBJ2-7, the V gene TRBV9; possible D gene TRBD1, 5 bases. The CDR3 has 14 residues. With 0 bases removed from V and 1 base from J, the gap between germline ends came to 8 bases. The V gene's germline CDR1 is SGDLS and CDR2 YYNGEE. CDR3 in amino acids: CASSVEAGSYEQYF. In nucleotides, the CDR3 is TGTGCCAGCAGCGTAGAGGCAGGGTCCTACGAGCAGTACTTC.

The CDR3: CASSQLDTSSYNEQFF. The CDR3 DNA sequence: TGCGCCAGCAGTCAGCTGGACACATCCTCCTACAATGAGCAGTTCTTC. The V and J genes are TRBV23-1 and TRBJ2-1; D perhaps matches TRBD1 (5 bases). TRBV23-1 is an open reading frame, and its role is uncertain. V gave up 3 bases and J gave up 0 bases, with 12 bases separating them. This CDR3 has 16 residues.

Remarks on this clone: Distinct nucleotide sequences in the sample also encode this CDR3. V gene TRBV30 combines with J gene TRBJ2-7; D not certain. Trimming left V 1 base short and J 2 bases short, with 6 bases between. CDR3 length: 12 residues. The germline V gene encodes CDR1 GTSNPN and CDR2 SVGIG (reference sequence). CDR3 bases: TGTGCCTGGAGTGACCGAGCCTACGAGCAGTACTTC. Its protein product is CAWSDRAYEQYF.

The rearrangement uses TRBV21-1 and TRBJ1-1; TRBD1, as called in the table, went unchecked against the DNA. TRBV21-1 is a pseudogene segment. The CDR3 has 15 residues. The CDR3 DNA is TGTGCCAGCAGCAAGAACAGGGAAGGGAACACTGAAGCTTTCTTT. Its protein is CASSKNREGNTEAFF.

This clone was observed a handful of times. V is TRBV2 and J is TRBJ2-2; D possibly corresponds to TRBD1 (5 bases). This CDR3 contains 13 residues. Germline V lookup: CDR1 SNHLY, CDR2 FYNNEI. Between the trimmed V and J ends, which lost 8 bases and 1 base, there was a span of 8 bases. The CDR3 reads CASGRENTGELFF. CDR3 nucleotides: TGTGCCAGCGGCAGGGAGAACACCGGGGAGCTGTTTTTT.

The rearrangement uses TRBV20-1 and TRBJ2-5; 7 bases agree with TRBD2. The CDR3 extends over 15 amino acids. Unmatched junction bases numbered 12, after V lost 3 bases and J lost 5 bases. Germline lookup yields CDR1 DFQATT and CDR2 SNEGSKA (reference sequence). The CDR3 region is CSASRGGNNGETQYF. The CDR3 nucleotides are TGCAGTGCTAGTCGCGGGGGAAATAACGGGGAGACCCAGTACTTC.

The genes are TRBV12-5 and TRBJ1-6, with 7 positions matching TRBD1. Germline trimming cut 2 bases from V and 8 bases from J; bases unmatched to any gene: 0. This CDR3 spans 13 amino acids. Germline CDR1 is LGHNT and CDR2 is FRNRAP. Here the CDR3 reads CASGLQGDSPLHF. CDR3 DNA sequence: TGTGCTAGTGGTTTGCAGGGGGATTCACCCCTCCACTTT.

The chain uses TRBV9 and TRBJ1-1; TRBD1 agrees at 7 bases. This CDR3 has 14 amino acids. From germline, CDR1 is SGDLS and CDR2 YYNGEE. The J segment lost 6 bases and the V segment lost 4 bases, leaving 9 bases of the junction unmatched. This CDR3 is CASSTRGSNAEAFF. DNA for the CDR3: TGTGCCAGCAGCACCAGGGGGAGCAATGCTGAAGCTTTCTTT.

CDR3 in DNA: TGTGCCAGCAGTGAAGTTGGGAGCCGTCAGCCCCAGCATTTT. Protein: CASSEVGSRQPQHF. The gene calls are TRBV2 and TRBJ1-5; D is uncertain. CDR1 and CDR2 from the germline V gene are SNHLY and FYNNEI. Trimming removed 1 base from V and 6 bases from J, with 10 bases in between. The CDR3 runs 14 residues.

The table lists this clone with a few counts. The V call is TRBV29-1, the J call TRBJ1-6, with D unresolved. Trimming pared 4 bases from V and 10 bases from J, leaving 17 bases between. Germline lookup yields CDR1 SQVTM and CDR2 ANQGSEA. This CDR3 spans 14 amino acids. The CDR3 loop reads CSVGEARAGSPLHF. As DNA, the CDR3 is TGCAGCGTTGGGGAGGCCCGGGCGGGGTCACCCCTCCACTTT.

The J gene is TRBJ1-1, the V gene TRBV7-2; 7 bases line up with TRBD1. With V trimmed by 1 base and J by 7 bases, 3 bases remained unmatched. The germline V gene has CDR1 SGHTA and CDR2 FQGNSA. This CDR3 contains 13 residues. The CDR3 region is CASSLGRQGEAFF. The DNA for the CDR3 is TGTGCCAGCAGCTTAGGGCGACAGGGTGAAGCTTTCTTT.

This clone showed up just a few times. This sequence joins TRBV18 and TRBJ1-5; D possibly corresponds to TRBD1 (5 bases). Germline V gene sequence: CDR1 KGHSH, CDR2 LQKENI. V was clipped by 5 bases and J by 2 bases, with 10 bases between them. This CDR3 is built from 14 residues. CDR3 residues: CASSGAERNQPQHF. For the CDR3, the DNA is TGTGCCAGCTCAGGGGCAGAGCGCAATCAGCCCCAGCATTTT.

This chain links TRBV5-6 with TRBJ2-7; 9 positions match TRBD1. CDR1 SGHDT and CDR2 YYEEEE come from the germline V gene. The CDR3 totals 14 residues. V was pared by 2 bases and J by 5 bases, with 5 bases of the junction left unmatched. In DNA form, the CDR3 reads TGTGCCAGCAGCTTCCGGGACAGGGTCAACGAGCAGTACTTC. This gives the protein CASSFRDRVNEQYF.